This T cell receptor beta chain is from a study of regulatory T cells in long-lasting Graves disease. The CDR3 runs 15 residues. The V and J ends lost 0 bases and 2 bases, in that order; junction bases with no gene match: 3. Germline V lookup: CDR1 MGHRA, CDR2 YSYEKL. This clonotype has only a few counts. Noted time point: persistent/refractory GD, antithyroid drugs over 5 years with positive TRAb. TCR sequences were obtained from RNA taken from PBMCs. The TCR beta library used iRepertoire HTBI primers with Arm-PCR amplification of CDR3. TCRdb re-called the multiplex PCR reads through MiXCR, storing one row per CDR3 protein. The data show roughly 400,000 distinct CDR3 sequences, with 20% to 25% seen just once and around 20% held by the top ten.

The chain joins TRBV4-1 to TRBJ1-2; 7 bases are shared with TRBD1. This clonotype was obtained from a female donor with Graves disease. The material sequenced was peripheral blood mononuclear cells (PBMCs), taken when the disease was refractory, from a patient treated with antithyroid drugs. The CDR3 spells CASSQDSGGNYGYTF. As DNA, the CDR3 is TGCGCCAGCAGCCAAGATTCAGGGGGGAACTATGGCTACACCTTC.